This T cell receptor (beta chain) appears in the sequencing data of a study of cytomegalovirus exposure and HLA in healthy donors. The primer mix had 60 Vbeta and 13 Jbeta primers. Assay used: immunoSEQ multiplex PCR; TCRdb lists only in-frame clones, some missing. The table records 85,000 to 130,000 clones, 60% to 85% of them present only once. Among the donors, all were healthy bone marrow donors. The germline CDR1 and CDR2 sequences are MNHEY and SMNVEV (reference sequence). J lost 1 base, V lost 1 base, and 4 bases had no gene match. The CDR3 spans 16 residues. Material: PBMCs. The receptor comes from a male donor in good health and CMV-seropositive. This chain connects TRBV27 to TRBJ1-2, with 9 bases aligning to TRBD1. CDR3 loop: CASSLYRGQYNYGYTF. Written as DNA, the CDR3 is TGTGCCAGCAGTTTATACAGGGGGCAATATAACTATGGCTACACCTTC.